These 8 T cell receptor beta chains share one sample of origin, sequenced in a study of blood T cell repertoires in COVID-19. The table came from immunoSEQ multiplex PCR; TCRdb's copy has only in-frame clones and leaves some out. Seen here are fewer than 70,000 clones, around 79% observed once, and the top ten hold 2.5% to 3.5%. Sequenced material: peripheral blood. The receptors originated from a man in his 60s with acute or convalescent COVID-19.

This chain's CDR3 is CASSFSTGYRGYTF. CDR3 nucleotide sequence: TGTGCCAGCAGTTTCTCGACAGGGTACCGTGGCTACACCTTC. This chain links TRBV27 with TRBJ1-2; 7 bases align to TRBD1. The germline V gene encodes CDR1 MNHEY and CDR2 SMNVEV (reference sequence). J was trimmed by 7 bases and V by 3 bases; bases with no gene match: 8. The CDR3 is 14 amino acids.

This chain joins TRBV7-2 and TRBJ1-1; the D gene is possibly TRBD1 (6 bases). From germline, CDR1 is SGHTA and CDR2 FQGNSA. V was pared by 3 bases and J by 5 bases, with 13 bases between. This CDR3 comprises 14 residues. The CDR3 is CASSFTGSGTEAFF. The CDR3 DNA reads as TGTGCCAGCAGCTTTACAGGGTCGGGGACTGAAGCTTTCTTT.

This clone came up once. J is TRBJ2-7 and V is TRBV7-3; D may be TRBD1 (6 bases). The CDR3 covers 14 residues. Trimming shortened V by 0 bases and J by 1 base, and 7 bases separated the two germline ends. The germline V gene has CDR1 SGHTA and CDR2 FQGTGA. CDR3 bases: TGTGCCAGCAGCTTAACTGGACAGTCCTACGAGCAGTACTTC. Translating gives CASSLTGQSYEQYF.

The rearrangement joins TRBV10-2 to TRBJ2-3; TRBD2 matches 8 bases. Trimming at V came to 6 bases and at J to 4 bases, leaving 9 bases not matched to a gene. The CDR3 runs 15 residues. Germline CDR1 WSHSY, CDR2 SAAADI. For the CDR3, the DNA is TGCGCCAGCAGACTAACTAGCGGTGGGGCAGATACGCAGTATTTT. It codes for CASRLTSGGADTQYF.

The V and J genes are TRBV6-5 and TRBJ1-3, with TRBD1 as a possible D gene (6 bases). Trimming took 0 bases from V and 3 from J, leaving 12 bases between them. Germline CDR1 is MNHEY and CDR2 is SVGAGI. This CDR3 is built from 16 residues. The chain's CDR3 is CASSYSIGTSGNTIYF. CDR3 bases: TGTGCCAGCAGTTACTCTATTGGGACAAGTGGAAACACCATATATTTT.

The chain joins TRBV5-4 to TRBJ1-1; 7 bases fit TRBD1. CDR3 length: 15 residues. In germline, CDR1 is SGHNT, CDR2 YYREEE (reference sequence). Trimming took 4 bases from V and 0 from J; bases not matched to a gene: 6. The CDR3 spells CASSQGQSMNTEAFF. The CDR3 DNA follows: TGTGCCAGCAGCCAGGGACAGTCCATGAACACTGAAGCTTTCTTT.

The rearrangement links TRBV6-5 to TRBJ2-7; 11 bases agree with TRBD1. With V trimmed by 5 bases and J by 2 bases, 5 bases remained unmatched. This CDR3 comprises 15 residues. Germline assignment: CDR1 MNHEY and CDR2 SVGAGI. CDR3 residues: CASSHGTGGPYEQYF. The CDR3 DNA follows: TGTGCCAGCAGTCACGGGACAGGGGGGCCCTACGAGCAGTACTTC.

The rearrangement joins TRBV29-1 to TRBJ2-1, with TRBD2 matching over 11 bases. The V gene end was trimmed by 5 bases and the J gene end by 7 bases; junction bases not matched to a gene: 10. CDR1 SQVTM and CDR2 ANQGSEA come from the germline V gene. The length of the CDR3 is 15 residues. CDR3 sequence: CSVLGPRLAGNEQFF. CDR3 nucleotide sequence: TGCAGCGTTCTGGGTCCCCGACTAGCGGGGAATGAGCAGTTCTTC.